These T cell receptor beta chains were read from a single sample in a study of regulatory T cells in long-lasting Graves disease. TCRdb reanalysed the multiplex PCR reads using MiXCR and keeps one entry per CDR3 protein. The repertoire holds 420,000 or so distinct CDR3 sequences, over 15% seen once, with roughly 23% in the top ten. The same specimen was also included in a second study, on T cells in Graves' hyperthyroidism and ophthalmopathy.

Sequenced material: peripheral blood mononuclear cells (PBMCs), taken at new diagnosis, from a patient treated with antithyroid drugs. These receptors came from a woman aged 18-35 years with Graves disease. Both conserved end residues are part of each CDR3. Fields, in order: J gene, clone size, D gene, V gene, CDR3 protein, CDR3 DNA. The D gene is left open where the match is weak. Where a row states a size, it is once, few, many or the class of an expanded clone; other rows omit it.

j_call: TRBJ2-3; clone_size: many; d_call: TRBD2; v_call: TRBV5-1; cdr3_aa: CASSLLLLAGVEADTQYF; cdr3_nt: TGCGCCAGCAGCTTGCTTTTACTAGCGGGAGTGGAGGCAGATACGCAGTATTTT
j_call: TRBJ1-2; clone_size: many; d_call: NA; v_call: TRBV28; cdr3_aa: CASIVDRANYGYTF; cdr3_nt: TGTGCCAGCATCGTGGACAGAGCTAACTATGGCTACACCTTC
j_call: TRBJ2-7; clone_size: many; d_call: NA; v_call: TRBV27; cdr3_aa: CASSPAGHSYEQYF; cdr3_nt: TGTGCCAGCAGTCCGGCGGGGCACTCTTACGAGCAGTACTTC
j_call: TRBJ2-7; clone_size: few; d_call: NA; v_call: TRBV28; cdr3_aa: CASSFTTWGFEQYF; cdr3_nt: TGTGCCAGCAGTTTTACCACGTGGGGTTTCGAGCAGTACTTC
j_call: TRBJ1-1; clone_size: many; d_call: NA; v_call: TRBV3-1; cdr3_aa: CASSQVGRQGRGNTEAFF; cdr3_nt: TGTGCCAGCAGCCAAGTGGGCCGGCAGGGACGGGGGAACACTGAAGCTTTCTTT
j_call: TRBJ2-7; clone_size: many; d_call: NA; v_call: TRBV28; cdr3_aa: CASSTLAGGFSYEQYF; cdr3_nt: TGTGCCAGCAGTACCCTAGCCGGTGGGTTCTCCTACGAGCAGTACTTC
j_call: TRBJ2-3; clone_size: few; d_call: NA; v_call: TRBV9; cdr3_aa: CASSPTWTSTPSTDTQYF; cdr3_nt: TGTGCCAGCAGCCCGACCTGGACCTCCACACCTAGCACAGATACGCAGTATTTT
j_call: TRBJ2-1; clone_size: many; d_call: TRBD2; v_call: TRBV20-1; cdr3_aa: CSAREAGGPYNEQFF; cdr3_nt: TGCAGTGCTAGGGAAGCGGGAGGGCCCTACAATGAGCAGTTCTTC
j_call: TRBJ1-5; clone_size: NA; d_call: NA; v_call: TRBV6-2/TRBV6-3; cdr3_aa: CASTRQDNQPQHF; cdr3_nt: TGTGCCAGCACCCGACAGGATAATCAGCCCCAGCATTTT
j_call: TRBJ1-2; clone_size: NA; d_call: NA; v_call: TRBV14; cdr3_aa: CASSHRENYGYTF; cdr3_nt: TGTGCCAGCAGCCACCGAGAAAACTATGGCTACACCTTC
j_call: TRBJ2-5; clone_size: NA; d_call: NA; v_call: TRBV18; cdr3_aa: CASSPPDGFQETQYF; cdr3_nt: TGTGCCAGCTCACCACCCGATGGTTTCCAAGAGACCCAGTACTTC
j_call: TRBJ1-1; clone_size: many; d_call: TRBD1; v_call: TRBV6-1; cdr3_aa: CASKGQGYMNTEAFF; cdr3_nt: TGTGCCAGCAAGGGACAGGGATATATGAACACTGAAGCTTTCTTT
j_call: TRBJ2-5; clone_size: NA; d_call: NA; v_call: TRBV2; cdr3_aa: CASSEAGLAKETQYF; cdr3_nt: TGTGCCAGCAGTGAAGCGGGGCTAGCGAAAGAGACCCAGTACTTC
j_call: TRBJ1-5; clone_size: few; d_call: NA; v_call: TRBV4-3; cdr3_aa: CASSPTSTKRNQPQHF; cdr3_nt: TGCGCCAGCAGCCCTACCAGCACAAAGCGGAATCAGCCCCAGCATTTT
j_call: TRBJ2-7; clone_size: many; d_call: TRBD1; v_call: TRBV20-1; cdr3_aa: CSAFRPGFTGGAISYEQYF; cdr3_nt: TGCAGTGCTTTCCGGCCTGGGTTCACAGGGGGCGCAATATCCTACGAGCAGTACTTC
j_call: TRBJ2-5; clone_size: many; d_call: NA; v_call: TRBV2; cdr3_aa: CASSPGTDPLETQYF; cdr3_nt: TGTGCCAGCAGCCCCGGGACCGACCCACTAGAGACCCAGTACTTC
j_call: TRBJ1-4; clone_size: NA; d_call: TRBD1; v_call: TRBV20-1; cdr3_aa: CRGAGGDEKLFF; cdr3_nt: TGCAGGGGGGCAGGGGGAGATGAAAAACTGTTTTTT
j_call: TRBJ2-5; clone_size: many; d_call: TRBD1; v_call: TRBV2; cdr3_aa: CASSVSGGEAETQYF; cdr3_nt: TGTGCCAGCAGTGTGTCAGGGGGAGAAGCGGAGACCCAGTACTTC
j_call: TRBJ2-4; clone_size: NA; d_call: NA; v_call: TRBV18; cdr3_aa: CASSLEWGVAKNIQYF; cdr3_nt: TGTGCCAGCTCACTCGAATGGGGAGTAGCCAAAAACATTCAGTACTTC
j_call: TRBJ1-4; clone_size: few; d_call: NA; v_call: TRBV30; cdr3_aa: CAAPGWDPSTNEKLFF; cdr3_nt: TGTGCCGCCCCGGGTTGGGACCCGTCAACTAATGAAAAACTGTTTTTT
j_call: TRBJ2-5; clone_size: many; d_call: NA; v_call: TRBV18; cdr3_aa: CASSPLDNQETQYF; cdr3_nt: TGTGCCAGCTCACCACTGGACAACCAAGAGACCCAGTACTTC
j_call: TRBJ2-7; clone_size: many; d_call: TRBD1; v_call: TRBV27; cdr3_aa: CASSLGTGGWYEQYF; cdr3_nt: TGTGCCAGCAGTTTGGGGACAGGGGGCTGGTACGAGCAGTACTTC
j_call: TRBJ2-1; clone_size: many; d_call: NA; v_call: TRBV28; cdr3_aa: CASSLTFHEQFF; cdr3_nt: TGTGCCAGCAGTTTGACCTTCCATGAGCAGTTCTTC
j_call: TRBJ2-1; clone_size: NA; d_call: NA; v_call: TRBV5-1; cdr3_aa: CASSLLPGEQFF; cdr3_nt: TGCGCCAGCAGCTTGCTCCCTGGTGAGCAGTTCTTC
j_call: TRBJ2-5; clone_size: few; d_call: NA; v_call: TRBV19; cdr3_aa: CASSLLVTQQETQYF; cdr3_nt: TGTGCCAGTAGTCTGCTAGTGACTCAACAAGAGACCCAGTACTTC
j_call: TRBJ2-5; clone_size: NA; d_call: TRBD2; v_call: TRBV13; cdr3_aa: CASRPGLAEQETQYF; cdr3_nt: TGTGCCAGCAGACCCGGACTAGCAGAACAAGAGACCCAGTACTTC
j_call: TRBJ1-5; clone_size: NA; d_call: NA; v_call: TRBV20-1; cdr3_aa: CSAAGDYNQPQHF; cdr3_nt: TGCAGTGCTGCAGGCGACTACAATCAGCCCCAGCATTTT
j_call: TRBJ2-1; clone_size: many; d_call: TRBD2; v_call: TRBV3-1; cdr3_aa: CASSQDRLAGVGNEQFF; cdr3_nt: TGTGCCAGCAGCCAAGATCGGCTAGCGGGAGTGGGCAATGAGCAGTTCTTC
j_call: TRBJ1-2; clone_size: many; d_call: NA; v_call: TRBV12-3/TRBV12-4; cdr3_aa: CASSFDGNYGYTF; cdr3_nt: TGTGCCAGCAGCTTTGACGGTAACTATGGCTACACCTTC
j_call: TRBJ2-7; clone_size: many; d_call: NA; v_call: TRBV28; cdr3_aa: CATSVRVYEQYF; cdr3_nt: TGTGCCACCTCGGTGAGGGTCTACGAGCAGTACTTC
j_call: TRBJ1-2; clone_size: many; d_call: NA; v_call: TRBV5-1; cdr3_aa: CASSSGPRPGDGYTF; cdr3_nt: TGCGCCAGCAGCTCCGGGCCCCGCCCCGGGGATGGCTACACCTTC
j_call: TRBJ2-1; clone_size: NA; d_call: TRBD2; v_call: TRBV20-1; cdr3_aa: CSARGTSGPYNEQFF; cdr3_nt: TGCAGTGCCCGAGGGACTAGCGGGCCCTACAATGAGCAGTTCTTC
j_call: TRBJ2-7; clone_size: NA; d_call: NA; v_call: TRBV10-3; cdr3_aa: CAIGESFDVSYEQYF; cdr3_nt: TGTGCCATCGGTGAGTCGTTTGACGTTTCCTACGAGCAGTACTTC
j_call: TRBJ1-1; clone_size: NA; d_call: NA; v_call: TRBV7-3; cdr3_aa: CASSLSAGAVAFF; cdr3_nt: TGTGCCAGCAGCTTATCGGCGGGGGCGGTAGCTTTCTTT
j_call: TRBJ2-1; clone_size: many; d_call: TRBD2; v_call: TRBV5-6; cdr3_aa: CASSLTSGRGKFF; cdr3_nt: TGTGCCAGCAGCTTGACTAGCGGGAGAGGAAAGTTCTTC
j_call: TRBJ1-6; clone_size: few; d_call: TRBD1; v_call: TRBV20-1; cdr3_aa: CSASDRGRGSYNSPLHF; cdr3_nt: TGCAGTGCTTCGGACAGGGGCCGGGGCTCCTATAATTCACCCCTCCACTTT
j_call: TRBJ1-1; clone_size: NA; d_call: TRBD1; v_call: TRBV5-1; cdr3_aa: CASSPRDRGLNTEASF; cdr3_nt: TGCGCCAGCAGCCCAAGGGACAGGGGACTGAACACTGAAGCTTCCTTT
j_call: TRBJ2-2; clone_size: NA; d_call: TRBD2; v_call: TRBV27; cdr3_aa: CASSNPGLAGGKLVGELFF; cdr3_nt: TGTGCCAGCAGCAATCCGGGACTAGCGGGAGGGAAATTGGTCGGGGAGCTGTTTTTT
j_call: TRBJ1-5; clone_size: many; d_call: NA; v_call: TRBV18; cdr3_aa: CASSPGRDSNQPQHF; cdr3_nt: TGTGCCAGCTCACCAGGGAGGGACAGCAATCAGCCCCAGCATTTT
j_call: TRBJ2-7; clone_size: many; d_call: NA; v_call: TRBV15; cdr3_aa: CATSSSGLTYEQYF; cdr3_nt: TGTGCCACCAGCAGTTCCGGGCTCACCTACGAGCAGTACTTC
j_call: TRBJ1-1; clone_size: few; d_call: TRBD1; v_call: TRBV7-9; cdr3_aa: CASSLRAGGVNTEAFF; cdr3_nt: TGTGCCAGCAGCTTAAGGGCAGGGGGGGTAAACACTGAAGCTTTCTTT
j_call: TRBJ1-5; clone_size: NA; d_call: NA; v_call: TRBV5-8; cdr3_aa: CASSLPYRDRSNQPQHF; cdr3_nt: TGTGCCAGCAGCTTACCGTACCGGGACCGTAGCAATCAGCCCCAGCATTTT
j_call: TRBJ2-2; clone_size: NA; d_call: NA; v_call: TRBV27; cdr3_aa: CASSPNTNTGELFF; cdr3_nt: TGTGCCAGCAGTCCCAACACGAACACCGGGGAGCTGTTTTTT
j_call: TRBJ2-2; clone_size: NA; d_call: TRBD2; v_call: TRBV6-1; cdr3_aa: CASGLAVNTGELFF; cdr3_nt: TGTGCCAGCGGACTAGCGGTAAACACCGGGGAGCTGTTTTTT
j_call: TRBJ1-5; clone_size: many; d_call: NA; v_call: TRBV10-3; cdr3_aa: CAISDSNQPQHF; cdr3_nt: TGTGCCATCAGTGATAGCAATCAGCCCCAGCATTTT
j_call: TRBJ2-1; clone_size: many; d_call: TRBD2; v_call: TRBV20-1; cdr3_aa: CSARGEGYEQFF; cdr3_nt: TGCAGTGCTAGGGGGGAGGGTTATGAGCAGTTCTTC
j_call: TRBJ1-1; clone_size: NA; d_call: TRBD1; v_call: TRBV10-3; cdr3_aa: CAISDRSAGGNAEAFF; cdr3_nt: TGTGCCATCAGTGATAGATCGGCAGGGGGTAATGCTGAAGCTTTCTTT
j_call: TRBJ2-1; clone_size: many; d_call: NA; v_call: TRBV6-2/TRBV6-3; cdr3_aa: CASSYSGALSEYNEQFF; cdr3_nt: TGTGCCAGCAGTTACTCAGGGGCACTCTCGGAGTACAATGAGCAGTTCTTC
j_call: TRBJ2-3; clone_size: many; d_call: NA; v_call: TRBV20-1; cdr3_aa: CSANPGTGFTDTQYF; cdr3_nt: TGCAGTGCCAACCCCGGGACGGGGTTCACAGATACGCAGTATTTT
j_call: TRBJ2-1; clone_size: NA; d_call: NA; v_call: TRBV29-1; cdr3_aa: CSVDGTLYNEQFF; cdr3_nt: TGCAGCGTTGACGGGACCCTCTACAATGAGCAGTTCTTC
j_call: TRBJ2-2; clone_size: many; d_call: NA; v_call: TRBV28; cdr3_aa: CASSLGQTGELFF; cdr3_nt: TGTGCCAGCAGTTTAGGGCAGACCGGGGAGCTGTTTTTT
j_call: TRBJ2-3; clone_size: NA; d_call: NA; v_call: TRBV9; cdr3_aa: CASSPSSSTDTQYF; cdr3_nt: TGTGCCAGCAGCCCTAGCAGTAGCACAGATACGCAGTATTTT
j_call: TRBJ2-1; clone_size: many; d_call: NA; v_call: TRBV2; cdr3_aa: CASQHERGQHNEQFF; cdr3_nt: TGTGCCAGCCAGCACGAAAGGGGACAACACAATGAGCAGTTCTTC
j_call: TRBJ2-7; clone_size: many; d_call: TRBD2; v_call: TRBV7-8; cdr3_aa: CASSLATSGLYEQYF; cdr3_nt: TGTGCCAGCAGCTTAGCGACTAGCGGACTATACGAGCAGTACTTC
j_call: TRBJ1-5; clone_size: NA; d_call: NA; v_call: TRBV5-1; cdr3_aa: CASSLGGGAAQHF; cdr3_nt: TGCGCCAGCAGCTTGGGGGGGGGCGCGGCCCAGCATTTT
j_call: TRBJ2-1; clone_size: NA; d_call: TRBD2; v_call: TRBV29-1; cdr3_aa: CSLEGAGGEQFF; cdr3_nt: TGCAGCTTGGAGGGAGCGGGAGGGGAGCAGTTCTTC
j_call: TRBJ2-5; clone_size: NA; d_call: NA; v_call: TRBV5-5; cdr3_aa: CASGPGGQWETQYF; cdr3_nt: TGTGCCAGCGGACCCGGGGGGCAGTGGGAGACCCAGTACTTC
j_call: TRBJ2-5; clone_size: many; d_call: NA; v_call: TRBV9; cdr3_aa: CASSRTPSIQETQYF; cdr3_nt: TGTGCCAGCAGTCGAACACCGAGTATCCAAGAGACCCAGTACTTC
j_call: TRBJ2-1; clone_size: NA; d_call: TRBD2; v_call: TRBV5-1; cdr3_aa: CASSPPTSGRINEQFF; cdr3_nt: TGCGCCAGCAGCCCTCCGACTAGCGGGAGGATCAATGAGCAGTTCTTC
j_call: TRBJ1-4; clone_size: many; d_call: NA; v_call: TRBV28; cdr3_aa: CATEPRHRGEKLFF; cdr3_nt: TGTGCCACCGAACCTAGACACCGAGGTGAAAAACTGTTTTTT